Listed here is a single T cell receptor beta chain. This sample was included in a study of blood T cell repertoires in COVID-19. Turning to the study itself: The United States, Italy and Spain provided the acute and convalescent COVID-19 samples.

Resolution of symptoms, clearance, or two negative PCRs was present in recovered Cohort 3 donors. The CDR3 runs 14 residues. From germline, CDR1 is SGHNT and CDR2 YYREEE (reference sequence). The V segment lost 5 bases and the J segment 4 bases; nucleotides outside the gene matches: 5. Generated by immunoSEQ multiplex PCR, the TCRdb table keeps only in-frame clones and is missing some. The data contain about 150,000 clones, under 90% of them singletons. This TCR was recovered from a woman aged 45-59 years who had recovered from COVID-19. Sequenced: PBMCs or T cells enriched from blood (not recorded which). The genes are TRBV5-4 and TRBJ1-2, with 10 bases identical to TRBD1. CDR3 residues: CASSQDRGVYGYTF. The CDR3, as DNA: TGTGCCAGCAGTCAGGACAGGGGGGTCTATGGCTACACCTTC.